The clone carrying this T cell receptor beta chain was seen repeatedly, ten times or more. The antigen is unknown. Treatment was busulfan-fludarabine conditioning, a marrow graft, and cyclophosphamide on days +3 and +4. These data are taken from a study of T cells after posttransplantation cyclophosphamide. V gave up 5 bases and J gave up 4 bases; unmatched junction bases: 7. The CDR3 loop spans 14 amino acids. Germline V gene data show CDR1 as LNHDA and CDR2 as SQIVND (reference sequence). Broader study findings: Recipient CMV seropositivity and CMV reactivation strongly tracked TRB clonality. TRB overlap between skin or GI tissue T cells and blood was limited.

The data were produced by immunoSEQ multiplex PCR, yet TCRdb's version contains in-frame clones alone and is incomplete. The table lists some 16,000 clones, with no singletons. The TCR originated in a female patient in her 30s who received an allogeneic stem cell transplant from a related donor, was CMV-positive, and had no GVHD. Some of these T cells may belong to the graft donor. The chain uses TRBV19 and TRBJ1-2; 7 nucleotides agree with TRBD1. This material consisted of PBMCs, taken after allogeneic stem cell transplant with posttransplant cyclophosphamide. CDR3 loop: CASSPGQTLYGYTF. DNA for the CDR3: TGTGCCAGTAGTCCGGGACAGACTCTCTATGGCTACACCTTC.